The 27 T cell receptor beta chains below come from one sample, sequenced in a study of blood T cell repertoires in COVID-19. Repertoires were generated with immunoSEQ multiplex PCR, while TCRdb's copy carries only in-frame clones and drops some. The profile shows around 170,000 clones, almost 85% of them singletons. Sequencing was done on a sample of peripheral blood. Source of these receptors: a man aged 18 to 30 with active or convalescent COVID-19.

This chain links TRBV7-2 with TRBJ2-1, with no clear D. The CDR3 sequence is 14 residues long. Germline V gene data show CDR1 as SGHTA and CDR2 as FQGNSA. V lost 5 bases to trimming and J lost 0 bases, with 8 bases between them. The CDR3 nucleotides read TGTGCCAGCAGCCCCAGAAGCTCCTACAATGAGCAGTTCTTC. Amino acids: CASSPRSSYNEQFF.

The V call is TRBV5-4, the J call TRBJ2-1; TRBD1 aligns across 7 bases. Germline V CDR1 and CDR2: SGHNT, YYREEE (reference sequence). This CDR3 spans 15 amino acids. Trimming removed 3 bases from V and 0 bases from J; junction bases left unmatched: 3. In nucleotides, the CDR3 is TGTGCCAGCAGCTCGGGACAGAGCTCCTACAATGAGCAGTTCTTC. Its translation is CASSSGQSSYNEQFF.

The CDR3 loop reads CASSIGWTGATGELFF. CDR3 DNA: TGTGCCAGTAGTATAGGGTGGACAGGGGCGACCGGGGAGCTGTTTTTT. The chain combines TRBV19 with TRBJ2-2, with 9 bases that match TRBD1. The CDR3 has 16 residues. The J segment lost 5 bases and the V segment lost 1 base, leaving 5 bases of the junction unmatched. The V gene's germline CDR1 is LNHDA and CDR2 SQIVND (reference sequence).

V gene TRBV4-3 combines with J gene TRBJ2-2; no clear D. The germline V gene encodes CDR1 LGHNA and CDR2 YSLEER. V was clipped by 5 bases and J by 0 bases, with 13 bases between them. The CDR3 runs 16 residues. The DNA for the CDR3 is TGCGCCAGCAGCATCGAAAGCGCAGCGAACACCGGGGAGCTGTTTTTT. As protein: CASSIESAANTGELFF.

This sequence joins TRBV27 and TRBJ1-2, with 11 bases matching TRBD1. This CDR3 comprises 15 residues. The germline V gene encodes CDR1 MNHEY and CDR2 SMNVEV (reference sequence). The J segment lost 7 bases and the V segment lost 5 bases, leaving 9 bases of the junction unmatched. The CDR3 sequence: CASSPQDRGLVGYTF. The CDR3 DNA reads TGTGCCAGCAGTCCCCAGGACAGGGGGCTTGTTGGCTACACCTTC.

This rearrangement joins TRBV18 to TRBJ2-7; 9 nucleotides agree with TRBD2. V trimming: 0 bases; J trimming: 4 bases; junction bases outside the gene matches: 7. Per the germline V gene, CDR1 is KGHSH and CDR2 is LQKENI. CDR3 length: 16 residues. The CDR3 reads CASSPPGSGGIYEQYF. CDR3 DNA: TGTGCCAGCTCACCACCGGGTAGCGGGGGCATATACGAGCAGTACTTC. The full variable domain, its missing parts supplied by reference TRBV18 and TRBJ2-7, is NAGVMQNPRHLVRRRGQEARLRCSPMKGHSHVYWYRQLPEEGLKFMVYLQKENIIDESGMPKERFSAEFPKEGPSILRIQQVVRGDSAAYFCASSPPGSGGIYEQYFGPGTRLTVT.

A single count supports this clone. V is TRBV11-2 and J is TRBJ1-1; D might be TRBD1 (6 bases). The CDR3 is made up of 15 amino acids. V dropped 2 bases and J dropped 1 base, with 11 bases sitting between them. Germline V gene sequence: CDR1 SGHAT, CDR2 FQNNGV. The CDR3 sequence is CASSLSGQWNTEAFF. The CDR3 nucleotides are TGTGCCAGCAGCTTATCCGGACAGTGGAACACTGAAGCTTTCTTT.

This chain joins TRBV1 and TRBJ2-7; the D call in the table, TRBD2, was not verified against the DNA. TRBV1 is flagged as a pseudogene. The CDR3 totals 15 residues. The CDR3 is CTSSQLAGGKDEQYF. The DNA for the CDR3 is TGCACCAGCAGCCAGCTAGCGGGGGGGAAGGACGAGCAGTACTTC.

The chain links TRBV11-1 to TRBJ2-3; TRBD1 matches 9 bases. The CDR3 runs 16 residues. The junction had 4 bases not matched to a gene; V was cut back by 1 base and J by 2 bases. Germline V gene sequence: CDR1 SGHAT, CDR2 FQDESV (reference sequence). The CDR3: CASSLGTGVFTDTQYF. In nucleotides, the CDR3 is TGTGCCAGCAGCTTAGGGACAGGGGTCTTCACAGATACGCAGTATTTT.

This chain connects TRBV7-6 to TRBJ1-2, with 9 nucleotides matching TRBD1. CDR1 and CDR2 (germline): SGHVS, FNYEAQ. Trimming at V came to 1 base and at J to 1 base, leaving 10 bases not matched to a gene. CDR3 size: 18 residues. This CDR3 reads CASSLGSGQGANNYGYTF. The CDR3 DNA reads TGTGCCAGCAGCTTAGGATCGGGACAGGGAGCCAATAACTATGGCTACACCTTC.

The chain recombines TRBV7-2 with TRBJ2-5; no firm D call. Germline values: CDR1 SGHTA, CDR2 FQGNSA. V was cut by 3 bases and J by 4 bases, with 6 bases left in between. CDR3 size: 12 residues. The CDR3 DNA sequence: TGTGCCAGCAGCTTGGCGGTAGAGACCCAGTACTTC. The encoded protein is CASSLAVETQYF. Looking up the rest from reference TRBV7-2 and TRBJ2-5 gives the full variable domain: GAGVSQSPSNKVTEKGKDVELRCDPISGHTALYWYRQSLGQGLEFLIYFQGNSAPDKSGLPSDRFSAERTGGSVSTLTIQRTQQEDSAVYLCASSLAVETQYFGPGTRLLVL.

This clone was counted ten times or more. This chain joins TRBV28 and TRBJ2-7; 7 bases line up with TRBD1. Trimming took 6 bases from V and 3 from J; bases not matched to a gene: 14. CDR3 length: 16 residues. Germline lookup yields CDR1 MDHEN and CDR2 SYDVKM. In nucleotides, the CDR3 is TGTGCCAGCAGGTCCCCCTCGGGACAGACAATCTACGAGCAGTACTTC. Residues: CASRSPSGQTIYEQYF.

A few counts support this clone. The chain has TRBV9 and TRBJ2-3, with 7 positions matching TRBD2. Germline V gene lookup returns CDR1 SGDLS and CDR2 YYNGEE. After removal of 0 bases from V and 2 bases from J, the junction contained 6 bases not matched to a gene. The CDR3 spans 16 residues. In nucleotides, the CDR3 is TGTGCCAGCAGCGTAGCTATTGGACTAGACACAGATACGCAGTATTTT. Translated: CASSVAIGLDTDTQYF.

This clone came up a few times. This chain links TRBV5-6 with TRBJ1-2; 7 nucleotides agree with TRBD1. The germline V gene has CDR1 SGHDT and CDR2 YYEEEE. The CDR3 spans 16 residues. J lost 2 bases, V lost 5 bases, and 12 bases had no gene match. This CDR3 is CASRIRRQGTNYGYTF. CDR3 bases: TGTGCCAGCAGAATCCGCCGACAGGGTACAAACTATGGCTACACCTTC. The whole variable domain, remainder taken from reference TRBV5-6 and TRBJ1-2, is DAGVTQSPTHLIKTRGQQVTLRCSPKSGHDTVSWYQQALGQGPQFIFQYYEEEERQRGNFPDRFSGHQFPNYSSELNVNALLLGDSALYLCASRIRRQGTNYGYTFGSGTRLTVV.

This clone was seen only a few times. The chain couples TRBV2 to TRBJ1-3; TRBD1 matches at 9 bases. The CDR3 loop spans 17 amino acids. The germline V gene encodes CDR1 SNHLY and CDR2 FYNNEI. The V gene end was trimmed by 8 bases and the J gene end by 2 bases; junction bases not matched to a gene: 13. The CDR3 sequence is CASLQSRDRVTGNTIYF. In DNA form, the CDR3 reads TGTGCCAGCTTACAGAGCCGGGACAGGGTCACTGGAAACACCATATATTTT. Using reference TRBV2 and TRBJ1-3 for the parts outside the CDR3, the full variable domain is EPEVTQTPSHQVTQMGQEVILRCVPISNHLYFYWYRQILGQKVEFLVSFYNNEISEKSEIFDDQFSVERPDGSNFTLKIRSTKLEDSAMYFCASLQSRDRVTGNTIYFGEGSWLTVV.

CDR3 sequence: CASSKSQLGDKGTDTQYF. The CDR3 DNA sequence: TGTGCCAGCAGCAAATCACAACTTGGGGACAAGGGCACAGATACGCAGTATTTT. This rearrangement joins TRBV21-1 to TRBJ2-3; TRBD1, the table's D call, lacks a check against the DNA. TRBV21-1 is a documented pseudogene. CDR3 length equals 18 residues.

The CDR3 here is CASRNQGAGYNEQFF. In DNA form, the CDR3 reads TGTGCCAGCAGGAACCAGGGGGCGGGTTACAATGAGCAGTTCTTC. The chain uses TRBV6-5 and TRBJ2-1, with 8 bases identical to TRBD1. The CDR3 runs 15 residues. Germline V lookup: CDR1 MNHEY, CDR2 SVGAGI. Germline trimming cut 6 bases from V and 4 bases from J; bases unmatched to any gene: 8.

The rearrangement links TRBV10-1 to TRBJ2-2; the D gene is possibly TRBD2 (5 bases). The CDR3 extends over 16 amino acids. V lost 5 bases and J 3 bases, leaving 16 bases between the germline ends. Germline CDR1 reads WNHNN; CDR2 reads SYGVQD (reference sequence). CDR3 in amino acids: CASSLNAPGYTGELFF. The CDR3 DNA reads TGCGCCAGCAGTTTGAACGCCCCGGGGTACACCGGGGAGCTGTTTTTT.

The genes are TRBV12-5 and TRBJ1-3; D not resolved. The length of the CDR3 is 18 residues. Per the germline V gene, CDR1 is LGHNT and CDR2 is FRNRAP. V was pared by 3 bases and J by 0 bases, with 18 bases between. CDR3 coding DNA: TGTGCTAGTGGTTTTTTTACGTGGGAGGTGAGCTCTGGAAACACCATATATTTT. It yields the protein CASGFFTWEVSSGNTIYF.

This clone has a count of ten or more. The CDR3: CASSLRTGNFNEQFF. For the CDR3, the DNA is TGTGCCAGCTCACTTAGGACAGGAAATTTCAATGAGCAGTTCTTC. This rearrangement joins TRBV18 to TRBJ2-1, with 7 positions matching TRBD1. The CDR3 contains 15 residues. The V gene's germline CDR1 is KGHSH and CDR2 LQKENI. Trimming took 4 bases from V and 6 from J; bases not matched to a gene: 9.

V and J are TRBV20-1 and TRBJ1-2; D remains unclear. Trimming shortened V by 3 bases and J by 3 bases, and 11 bases separated the two germline ends. The CDR3 has 13 residues. The germline V gene has CDR1 DFQATT and CDR2 SNEGSKA (reference sequence). The CDR3 nucleotides read TGCAGTGCTAGTTCGGGGTTCGACTATGGCTACACCTTC. Translating it yields CSASSGFDYGYTF.

CDR3 amino acids: CASSLDSVREASPLHF. The CDR3 DNA sequence: TGTGCCAGCAGCTTAGATTCGGTCAGGGAGGCTTCACCCCTCCACTTT. This chain links TRBV11-2 with TRBJ1-6; the D gene is possibly TRBD1 (5 bases). Trimming stripped 0 bases from V and 9 bases from J, with 15 bases between. This CDR3 is 16 amino acids long. The V gene's germline CDR1 is SGHAT and CDR2 FQNNGV.

The rearrangement links TRBV6-4 to TRBJ2-2; 9 nucleotides line up with TRBD1. J gave up 3 bases and V 5 bases, and 13 bases lay outside the gene matches. The germline gives CDR1 MRHNA, CDR2 SNTAGT. There are 18 residues in the CDR3. The DNA of the CDR3 is TGTGCCAGCAGTCTACGCTCTAGGGACAGGGAGCACACCGGGGAGCTGTTTTTT. Translation gives CASSLRSRDREHTGELFF.

V and J are TRBV25-1 and TRBJ2-7; 8 bases line up with TRBD1. This CDR3 is built from 14 residues. The V and J ends lost 5 bases and 3 bases, in that order; junction bases with no gene match: 6. Germline CDR1 MGHDK, CDR2 SYGVNS. CDR3 amino acids: CASSRDRGDYEQYF. The CDR3 DNA follows: TGTGCCAGCAGTCGAGACAGGGGTGACTACGAGCAGTACTTC.

This chain connects TRBV5-4 to TRBJ2-2; tentative D call: TRBD1 (5 bases). This CDR3 spans 15 amino acids. With 0 bases removed from V and 0 bases from J, the gap between germline ends came to 6 bases. Germline lookup yields CDR1 SGHNT and CDR2 YYREEE (reference sequence). CDR3: CASSLGTPNTGELFF. CDR3 in DNA: TGTGCCAGCAGCTTGGGGACACCGAACACCGGGGAGCTGTTTTTT. The variable domain in full, with the rest retrieved from reference TRBV5-4 and TRBJ2-2, is ETGVTQSPTHLIKTRGQQVTLRCSSQSGHNTVSWYQQALGQGPQFIFQYYREEENGRGNFPPRFSGLQFPNYSSELNVNALELDDSALYLCASSLGTPNTGELFFGEGSRLTVL.

The chain is built from TRBV28 and TRBJ1-5, with D unclear. The germline gives CDR1 MDHEN, CDR2 SYDVKM. With 4 bases removed from V and 5 bases from J, the gap between germline ends came to 6 bases. The CDR3 sequence is 12 residues long. The CDR3 loop is CASSSGYQPQHF. For the CDR3, the DNA is TGTGCCAGCAGTTCGGGTTATCAGCCCCAGCATTTT.

CDR3 amino acids: CASPQGGGGETQYF. CDR3 DNA sequence: TGTGCCAGCCCCCAGGGAGGCGGGGGTGAGACCCAGTACTTC. The chain is built from TRBV7-2 and TRBJ2-5, with 7 nucleotides matching TRBD2. With V trimmed by 8 bases and J by 5 bases, 11 bases remained unmatched. CDR3 size: 14 residues. The germline V gene encodes CDR1 SGHTA and CDR2 FQGNSA.